This T cell receptor (beta chain) originates from a study of blood T cell repertoires in COVID-19. V shed 2 bases and J 3 bases; nucleotides not matched to a gene: 6. Germline assignment: CDR1 SNHLY and CDR2 FYNNEI. The length of the CDR3 is 15 residues. Only in-frame clones appear in the TCRdb table, and some are missing; sequencing was by immunoSEQ multiplex PCR. The sample shows tens of thousands of clones, approximately 80% of them seen only once. The sequencing input was peripheral blood. The rearrangement uses TRBV2 and TRBJ1-1; 7 bases are shared with TRBD1. This clonotype was sampled from a man between 65 and 80 years old with acute or convalescent COVID-19. CDR3 bases: TGTGCCAGCAGTGAACAGGGGGGAGAATACACTGAAGCTTTCTTT. Its protein product is CASSEQGGEYTEAFF.